Given below is one TCR beta chain in context. Its antigen is not known. This specimen comes from a study of cytomegalovirus exposure and HLA in healthy donors. For the study at large: Later analysis reported that the roughly 120 validation repertoires shared the platform of the 650 to 700 first-cohort repertoires.

The table came from immunoSEQ multiplex PCR; TCRdb's copy has only in-frame clones and leaves some out. The sample shows fewer than 300,000 clones, 88% of them seen only once. The CDR3 spans 13 residues. Per the germline V gene, CDR1 is LNHDA and CDR2 is SQIVND (reference sequence). With 4 bases clipped from V and 4 bases from J, the junction kept 1 base outside the gene matches. Study-level results: Rare TCR sequences dominated, though some public TCRs recurred in many donors. The tendency of first-cohort TCR clusters to co-occur in the 120 validation repertoires was identified by a subsequent analysis.

The donors were members of the validation cohort comprising 120 subjects, separate from the roughly 730-subject first cohort. The receptor was isolated from a woman aged 18-29 years in good health and CMV-seronegative. The material sequenced was PBMCs. The chain uses TRBV19 and TRBJ1-5, with 7 bases matching TRBD1. DNA of the CDR3: TGTGCCAGTAGTACAGGGGGAAATCAGCCCCAGCATTTT. It yields the protein CASSTGGNQPQHF. Using reference TRBV19 and TRBJ1-5 for the parts outside the CDR3, the full variable domain is DGGITQSPKYLFRKEGQNVTLSCEQNLNHDAMYWYRQDPGQGLRLIYYSQIVNDFQKGDIAEGYSVSREKKESFPLTVTSAQKNPTAFYLCASSTGGNQPQHFGDGTRLSIL.